This is a list of T cell receptor beta chains from one sample in a study of radiotherapy plus CTLA-4 blockade in lung cancer. Only in-frame clones appear in the TCRdb table, and some are missing; sequencing was by immunoSEQ multiplex PCR. The sample lists about 45,000 clones, more than 60% occurring once. Sequencing used peripheral blood, obtained from a patient treated with radiotherapy plus ipilimumab. These receptors originate from a human donor with non-small cell lung cancer who had a partial response to radiotherapy plus ipilimumab. Both conserved end residues are part of each CDR3. The D gene is left open where the match is weak. Not all rows give a size; the values are once, few, many and, for expanded clones, a class.

J gene,D gene,V gene,clone size,CDR3 protein,CDR3 DNA
TRBJ1-2,NA,TRBV29-1,few,CSVEAGDLLYGYTF,TGCAGCGTTGAAGCGGGGGATCTTCTCTATGGCTACACCTTC
TRBJ2-3,TRBD1,TRBV7-8,NA,CASSLGRGLGTDTQYF,TGTGCCAGCAGCTTGGGTAGGGGGCTTGGCACAGATACGCAGTATTTT
TRBJ1-1,NA,TRBV19,few,CASSIERGSEAFF,TGTGCCAGTAGTATAGAAAGGGGGAGTGAAGCTTTCTTT
TRBJ1-1,NA,TRBV6-5,NA,CASSYQPGDGTEAFF,TGTGCCAGCAGCTACCAACCAGGGGATGGCACTGAAGCTTTCTTT
TRBJ2-1,TRBD1,TRBV14,NA,CASSPQGNEQFF,TGTGCCAGCAGTCCACAGGGGAATGAGCAGTTCTTC
TRBJ2-3,TRBD2,TRBV25-1,once,CASSELAGLTDTQYF,TGTGCCAGCAGTGAACTAGCGGGGTTAACAGATACGCAGTATTTT
TRBJ1-2,TRBD1,TRBV7-8,NA,CASSSLNPGTGGGYTF,TGTGCCAGCAGCTCTCTAAATCCCGGGACAGGCGGTGGCTACACCTTC
TRBJ2-5,NA,TRBV9,few,CASSVTGTQETQYF,TGTGCCAGCAGCGTTACAGGAACTCAAGAGACCCAGTACTTC
TRBJ2-5,NA,TRBV15,NA,CATSNPRVHQETQYF,TGTGCCACCTCTAACCCTCGGGTACACCAAGAGACCCAGTACTTC
TRBJ1-3,TRBD1,TRBV2,once,CASRVGQGRISGNTIYF,TGTGCCAGCCGCGTGGGACAGGGTCGAATCTCTGGAAACACCATATATTTT
TRBJ2-3,NA,TRBV9,NA,CASSEGQGHGTQYF,TGTGCCAGCAGCGAGGGTCAGGGCCATGGTACGCAGTATTTT
TRBJ1-1,NA,TRBV11-2,NA,CASSLGGQRFNTEAFF,TGTGCCAGCAGCTTGGGCGGACAGCGTTTTAACACTGAAGCTTTCTTT
TRBJ2-7,TRBD2,TRBV19,NA,CASSLLAGHTYEQYF,TGTGCCAGTAGTCTTCTAGCGGGACACACCTACGAGCAGTACTTC
TRBJ1-2,NA,TRBV9,NA,CASSPFTGLSGYTF,TGTGCCAGCAGCCCCTTCACAGGGCTCTCTGGCTACACCTTC
TRBJ1-1,TRBD1,TRBV4-2,NA,CASSQGDRDTEAFF,TGTGCCAGCAGCCAAGGGGACAGGGACACTGAAGCTTTCTTT
TRBJ1-2,NA,TRBV9,NA,CASSPDTNYGYTF,TGTGCCAGCAGCCCCGACACTAACTATGGCTACACCTTC
TRBJ2-7,NA,TRBV6-1,NA,CASRADSYLYEQYF,TGTGCCAGCAGAGCGGACAGTTACCTCTACGAGCAGTACTTC
TRBJ1-1,NA,TRBV7-2,once,CASSLGGRLSEAFF,TGTGCCAGCAGCTTAGGGGGGCGGCTATCTGAAGCTTTCTTT
TRBJ1-1,TRBD1,TRBV18,NA,CASSPGRGKDTEAFF,TGTGCCAGCTCACCGGGCAGGGGGAAGGACACTGAAGCTTTCTTT
TRBJ1-1,NA,TRBV5-1,NA,CASSSNGGEYTEAFF,TGCGCCAGCAGCTCGAACGGGGGTGAATACACTGAAGCTTTCTTT
TRBJ2-7,TRBD2,TRBV5-4,once,CASSAPGLAGGSYEQYF,TGTGCCAGCAGCGCGCCTGGACTAGCGGGAGGGTCCTACGAGCAGTACTTC
TRBJ2-3,TRBD2,TRBV7-6,few,CASSRRGGSTDTQYF,TGTGCCAGCAGCAGGCGGGGAGGGAGCACAGATACGCAGTATTTT
TRBJ1-6,NA,TRBV6-5,once,CATCTRTYNSPLHF,TGTGCCACCTGTACCAGGACCTATAATTCACCCCTCCACTTT
TRBJ1-6,NA,TRBV6-5,NA,CASNPVAGNSPLHF,TGTGCCAGCAATCCCGTGGCAGGGAATTCACCCCTCCACTTT
TRBJ2-7,NA,TRBV5-1,NA,CASSPAGQISYEQYF,TGCGCCAGCAGCCCGGCGGGACAGATCTCCTACGAGCAGTACTTC
TRBJ2-5,NA,TRBV5-1,NA,CASSYEDSLYQETQYF,TGCGCCAGCAGCTACGAAGACAGCCTGTACCAAGAGACCCAGTACTTC
TRBJ2-3,NA,TRBV7-9,NA,CASSLADTQYF,TGTGCCAGCTCCCTAGCGGATACGCAGTATTTT
TRBJ1-5,TRBD1,TRBV7-9,few,CASSSDRGGDQPQHF,TGTGCCAGCAGCTCAGACAGGGGAGGGGATCAGCCCCAGCATTTT
TRBJ1-5,NA,TRBV7-9,NA,CASSLGGLNQPQHF,TGTGCCAGCAGCTTAGGGGGCCTTAATCAGCCCCAGCATTTT
TRBJ2-1,NA,TRBV5-4,few,CASSLGVGANNEQFF,TGTGCCAGCAGCTTGGGGGTAGGGGCCAACAATGAGCAGTTCTTC
TRBJ1-2,NA,TRBV27,NA,CASSPSGYGYTF,TGTGCCAGCAGTCCCTCAGGGTATGGCTACACCTTC
TRBJ1-6,NA,TRBV5-6,NA,CASSLAGGNSPLHF,TGTGCCAGCAGCTTGGCCGGCGGTAATTCACCCCTCCACTTT
TRBJ2-2,TRBD1,TRBV4-1,few,CASSHPGDRNTGELFF,TGCGCCAGCAGCCACCCCGGGGACAGGAACACCGGGGAGCTGTTTTTT
TRBJ2-2,NA,TRBV4-3,NA,CASSQGPANTGELFF,TGCGCCAGCAGCCAAGGTCCAGCGAACACCGGGGAGCTGTTTTTT
TRBJ2-1,TRBD2,TRBV9,NA,CASSVDPTSENEQFF,TGTGCCAGCAGCGTAGATCCGACTAGCGAAAATGAGCAGTTCTTC
TRBJ2-1,TRBD2,TRBV5-1,NA,CASSLGGTSGAVEQFF,TGCGCCAGCAGCTTGGGGGGGACTAGCGGGGCGGTTGAGCAGTTCTTC
TRBJ1-3,NA,TRBV16,few,CASSLSGGDRSGNTIYF,TGTGCCAGCAGTTTATCGGGCGGGGATCGCTCTGGAAACACCATATATTTT
TRBJ1-4,NA,TRBV6-4,NA,CASSVAGAPEKLFF,TGTGCCAGCAGTGTAGCAGGGGCTCCTGAAAAACTGTTTTTT
TRBJ1-3,NA,TRBV19,NA,CASSIRGSGNTIYF,TGTGCCAGTAGTATCAGGGGCTCTGGAAACACCATATATTTT
TRBJ2-1,NA,TRBV6-5,NA,CASSYSRAYNEQFF,TGTGCCAGCAGTTATTCCAGGGCATACAATGAGCAGTTCTTC
TRBJ2-1,TRBD2,TRBV11-1,NA,CASRGIGGRENYNEQFF,TGTGCCAGCAGAGGAATTGGGGGGAGGGAAAATTACAATGAGCAGTTCTTC
TRBJ1-5,TRBD1,TRBV2,few,CASRGAGGWRQPQHF,TGTGCCAGCAGAGGGGCAGGGGGCTGGCGACAGCCCCAGCATTTT
TRBJ2-5,TRBD2,TRBV2,NA,CASSQLAGVKETQYF,TGTGCCAGCAGCCAACTAGCGGGAGTTAAAGAGACCCAGTACTTC
TRBJ1-2,TRBD1,TRBV2,NA,CASSGLSEGARGYTF,TGTGCCAGCAGTGGCCTTTCTGAGGGGGCCCGAGGCTACACCTTC
TRBJ1-2,TRBD1,TRBV6-8,few,CASSFSTGIPRGYTF,TGTGCCAGCAGTTTCTCGACAGGGATCCCCCGGGGCTACACCTTC
TRBJ2-7,TRBD1,TRBV7-8,NA,CASSPRTGGYEQYF,TGTGCCAGCAGCCCCCGCACAGGGGGCTACGAGCAGTACTTC
TRBJ2-3,NA,TRBV4-2,NA,CASSQEVWGPRTDTQYF,TGTGCCAGCAGCCAAGAAGTCTGGGGGCCCAGGACAGATACGCAGTATTTT
TRBJ1-5,TRBD1,TRBV28,NA,CASSSEQGISQPQHF,TGTGCCAGCAGTTCCGAACAGGGGATTAGCCAGCCCCAGCATTTT
TRBJ1-5,TRBD1,TRBV6-6,few,CASSPTGENQPQHF,TGTGCCAGCAGTCCGACAGGGGAAAATCAGCCCCAGCATTTT
TRBJ1-2,NA,TRBV6-5,once,CASSQTRGGYTF,TGTGCCAGCAGTCAAACCAGGGGAGGCTACACCTTC